This note documents a single TCR beta chain sequence. The authors' processing: Nucleated cell counts were estimated from reference gene primer amplification. Profiling relied on immunoSEQ multiplex PCR, and the TCRdb table lists in-frame clones only, not all of them. For V, J and clone size, that table is used; D and trimming come from the DNA. The sample has almost 55,000 clones; just over 85% are singletons. The source of the sample is a study of blood T cell repertoires in COVID-19. Germline V CDR1 and CDR2: MNHNY, SVGAGI (reference sequence). This CDR3 is 14 amino acids long. V was pared by 0 bases and J by 6 bases, with 9 bases between.

The V gene is TRBV6-6, the J gene TRBJ1-5; D is undetermined. The material sequenced was peripheral blood. This sequence originates from a human donor in a cohort sampled during active COVID-19. CDR3 bases: TGTGCCAGCAGTTACTCGACAAAAGGTCAGCCCCAGCATTTT. Residues: CASSYSTKGQPQHF.